Listed below are T cell receptor beta chains from one sample, sequenced in a study of blood T cell repertoires in COVID-19. This table comes from immunoSEQ multiplex PCR, and its TCRdb copy is limited to in-frame clones, with some not included. The top ten clones hold roughly 0.66% of a sample with more than 400,000 clones, 80% to 95% of them seen once. Sequencing was carried out using PBMCs or T cells enriched from blood (not recorded which). Source of these receptors: a man aged 18 to 30 who had recovered from COVID-19. The CDR3 runs from the conserved cysteine through the conserved F or W. The order of the fields is CDR3 protein, CDR3 DNA, clone size, V gene, D gene, CDR3 length, J gene. D genes are given only for firm matches. Clone size is given for some rows only: seen once, a few or many times, or a class if the clone is expanded.

CDR3aa: CASSITHGRDEQFF
CDR3nt: TGTGCCAGCAGCATCACCCATGGTCGCGATGAGCAGTTCTTC
abundance: NA
v_gene: TRBV11-2
d_gene: NA
len: 14
j_gene: TRBJ2-1

CDR3aa: CASSHNRGEEAFF
CDR3nt: TGTGCCAGCAGCCATAACAGGGGCGAAGAAGCTTTCTTT
abundance: NA
v_gene: TRBV3-1/TRBV3-2
d_gene: TRBD1
len: 13
j_gene: TRBJ1-1

CDR3aa: CASSVLGGGYTF
CDR3nt: TGTGCCAGCAGTGTGCTGGGAGGCGGCTACACCTTC
abundance: NA
v_gene: TRBV27
d_gene: NA
len: 12
j_gene: TRBJ1-2

CDR3aa: CASSLTGDEKLFF
CDR3nt: TGCGCCAGCAGCTTAACAGGGGATGAAAAACTGTTTTTT
abundance: NA
v_gene: TRBV5-1
d_gene: TRBD1
len: 13
j_gene: TRBJ1-4

CDR3aa: CASRTDRELNSPLHF
CDR3nt: TGTGCCAGCAGGACGGACCGGGAGCTCAATTCACCCCTCCACTTT
abundance: once
v_gene: TRBV7-9
d_gene: NA
len: 15
j_gene: TRBJ1-6

CDR3aa: CASSSTGVPYNEQFF
CDR3nt: TGTGCCAGCAGTTCAACGGGAGTGCCCTACAATGAGCAGTTCTTC
abundance: NA
v_gene: TRBV28
d_gene: NA
len: 15
j_gene: TRBJ2-1

CDR3aa: CASSLQGVLGGYTF
CDR3nt: TGTGCCAGCAGCCTCCAGGGGGTCTTAGGGGGCTACACCTTC
abundance: NA
v_gene: TRBV14
d_gene: TRBD1
len: 14
j_gene: TRBJ1-2

CDR3aa: CASSIDGSREAFF
CDR3nt: TGTGCCAGTAGTATAGACGGGTCCCGGGAAGCTTTCTTT
abundance: few
v_gene: TRBV19
d_gene: NA
len: 13
j_gene: TRBJ1-1

CDR3aa: CASSLVATSYEQYF
CDR3nt: TGCGCCAGCAGCTTGGTTGCTACCTCCTACGAGCAGTACTTC
abundance: NA
v_gene: TRBV5-1
d_gene: NA
len: 14
j_gene: TRBJ2-7

CDR3aa: CASSLAGARNGYTF
CDR3nt: TGCGCCAGCAGCTTGGCAGGGGCTCGGAATGGCTACACCTTC
abundance: NA
v_gene: TRBV5-1
d_gene: NA
len: 14
j_gene: TRBJ1-2

CDR3aa: CASSPKLGGGEKLFF
CDR3nt: TGTGCCAGCTCACCTAAATTGGGCGGAGGTGAAAAACTGTTTTTT
abundance: NA
v_gene: TRBV18
d_gene: NA
len: 15
j_gene: TRBJ1-4

CDR3aa: CASSPTREDYGYTF
CDR3nt: TGTGCCAGCAGTCCAACGCGAGAGGACTATGGCTACACCTTC
abundance: NA
v_gene: TRBV7-3
d_gene: NA
len: 14
j_gene: TRBJ1-2

CDR3aa: CATSRDGGFRGRLSEAFF
CDR3nt: TGTGCCACCAGCAGAGATGGCGGGTTTCGAGGCCGCCTTTCTGAAGCTTTCTTT
abundance: NA
v_gene: TRBV15
d_gene: NA
len: 18
j_gene: TRBJ1-1

CDR3aa: CASSEWDRFSGANVLTF
CDR3nt: TGCGCCAGCAGTGAATGGGACAGATTCTCTGGGGCCAACGTCCTGACTTTC
abundance: NA
v_gene: TRBV10-2
d_gene: TRBD1
len: 17
j_gene: TRBJ2-6

CDR3aa: CASDLGEAGEQYF
CDR3nt: TGTGCCAGCGACCTGGGGGAGGCCGGCGAGCAGTACTTC
abundance: once
v_gene: TRBV2
d_gene: NA
len: 13
j_gene: TRBJ2-7

CDR3aa: CASSQLPGGVNSPLHF
CDR3nt: TGTGCCAGCAGTCAACTCCCGGGGGGGGTGAATTCACCCCTCCACTTT
abundance: NA
v_gene: TRBV28
d_gene: NA
len: 16
j_gene: TRBJ1-6

CDR3aa: CASSYGLAANTGELFF
CDR3nt: TGTGCCAGCAGTTACGGACTAGCAGCGAACACCGGGGAGCTGTTTTTT
abundance: NA
v_gene: TRBV2
d_gene: TRBD2
len: 16
j_gene: TRBJ2-2

CDR3aa: CASSKAESRLSTIYF
CDR3nt: TGTGCCAGTAGTAAGGCGGAATCACGCCTAAGCACCATATATTTT
abundance: NA
v_gene: TRBV19
d_gene: NA
len: 15
j_gene: TRBJ1-3

CDR3aa: CASSLAGQPMNPEAFF
CDR3nt: TGTGCCAGCAGCTTGGCCGGACAGCCCATGAACCCTGAAGCTTTCTTT
abundance: NA
v_gene: TRBV5-6
d_gene: NA
len: 16
j_gene: TRBJ1-1

CDR3aa: CASSIDHDSLTNEKLFF
CDR3nt: TGTGCCAGTAGTATAGATCATGATAGCCTAACTAATGAAAAACTGTTTTTT
abundance: NA
v_gene: TRBV19
d_gene: NA
len: 17
j_gene: TRBJ1-4

CDR3aa: CASSPGEGPGAFF
CDR3nt: TGTGCCAGCAGCCCCGGGGAGGGGCCGGGGGCTTTCTTT
abundance: NA
v_gene: TRBV7-3
d_gene: NA
len: 13
j_gene: TRBJ1-1

CDR3aa: CASSLRPRIGETQYF
CDR3nt: TGTGCCAGCAGCTTGCGCCCTAGAATCGGGGAGACCCAGTACTTC
abundance: NA
v_gene: TRBV5-4
d_gene: NA
len: 15
j_gene: TRBJ2-5